A selection of T cell receptor beta chains follows, all from one sample in a study of technical replicates of blood from four donors. Produced via immunoSEQ multiplex PCR; TCRdb's table is partial and in-frame only. The sample has under 95,000 clones; roughly 94% are singletons. The specimen was T cells isolated from PBMCs. The receptors stem from a human donor in good health. Each CDR3 is given with its conserved first and last residue. A D gene is named only where the DNA matches it firmly. A clone size is listed for some rows: how often the clone was seen (once, few, many), or a class if it is expanded.

NA TRBJ1-1 TRBD1 TRBV10-3 TGTGCCACATCAGGGGGCGGGAGCACTGAAGCTTTCTTT CATSGGGSTEAFF
NA TRBJ2-1 NA TRBV28 TGTGCCAGTCTGGGAGGGGGGATCGGGCGTTCGGACAATGAGCAGTTCTTC CASLGGGIGRSDNEQFF
NA TRBJ1-5 NA TRBV4-1 TGCGCCAGCAGCCAAGATAGGCAGGCCAATCAGCCCCAGCATTTT CASSQDRQANQPQHF
once TRBJ2-1 TRBD2 TRBV28 TGTGCCAGCAGTTCTCCGGGACTAGCGGATGAGAATGAGCAGTTCTTC CASSSPGLADENEQFF
NA TRBJ2-1 TRBD1 TRBV15 TGTGCCACCAGCAGAGATCCGGCGACAGGGGTATACAATGAGCAGTTCTTC CATSRDPATGVYNEQFF
NA TRBJ2-7 NA TRBV27 TGTGCCAGCAGTTTTTTTGACAGTTTCGGTAGCTACGAGCAGTACTTC CASSFFDSFGSYEQYF
NA TRBJ2-2 TRBD2 TRBV7-9 TGTGCCAGCACCCCACGAGCGGGAGCGGAAACCGGGGAGCTGTTTTTT CASTPRAGAETGELFF
NA TRBJ2-7 NA TRBV7-9 TGTGCCAGCAGCCCTACCTACGAGCAGTACTTC CASSPTYEQYF
NA TRBJ1-1 TRBD1 TRBV5-1 TGCGCCAGCAGCTTGAGGGGGACAGATAAGAACACTGAAGCTTTCTTT CASSLRGTDKNTEAFF
NA TRBJ1-1 NA TRBV4-1 TGCGCCAGCAGCCCTCACGAGGGTGGGAACACTGAAGCTTTCTTT CASSPHEGGNTEAFF
NA TRBJ2-7 TRBD1 TRBV5-4 TGTGCCAGCAGGACAGGGCCAGGACTCTACGAGCAGTACTTC CASRTGPGLYEQYF
NA TRBJ1-5 NA TRBV6-1 TGTGCCAGCAGTGAAAACCCCGGGACATCTAGCAATCAGCCCCAGCATTTT CASSENPGTSSNQPQHF
once TRBJ2-1 NA TRBV29-1 TGCAGCGTTGAGAAAATTCAGGGTTCTCCTTTATACAATGAGCAGTTCTTC CSVEKIQGSPLYNEQFF
NA TRBJ1-4 NA TRBV5-1 TGCGCCAGCAGCCATTATGGGACGGACACCGGGAGTGAAAAACTGTTTTTT CASSHYGTDTGSEKLFF
NA TRBJ1-5 NA TRBV28 TGTGCCAGCAGTCGTCAGGGATTTAGCAATCAGCCCCAGCATTTT CASSRQGFSNQPQHF
NA TRBJ2-5 NA TRBV6-1 TGTGCCAGCAGTAGCGGCAGGAGAGAGACCCAGTACTTC CASSSGRRETQYF
NA TRBJ1-2 TRBD1 TRBV6-1 TGTGCCAGCAGAGAACAGGGGGCTTATGGCTACACCTTC CASREQGAYGYTF
NA TRBJ2-3 NA TRBV7-9 TGTGCCAGCAGCTCAGGGACTGGCACAGATACGCAGTATTTT CASSSGTGTDTQYF
NA TRBJ1-1 TRBD1 TRBV29-1 TGCAGCGTATCCGGACAGGGGACGAACACTGAAGCTTTCTTT CSVSGQGTNTEAFF
NA TRBJ1-1 NA TRBV4-1 TGCGCCAGCAGCCCAGTCGGGGGGCACACTGAAGCTTTCTTT CASSPVGGHTEAFF
once TRBJ2-7 NA TRBV28 TGTGCCAGCAGTACTTACGAGCAGTACTTC CASSTYEQYF
NA TRBJ2-7 NA TRBV2 TGTGCGGTCTGGGGGGGCTTCCCCTACGAGCAGTACTTC CAVWGGFPYEQYF
NA TRBJ2-5 TRBD2 TRBV9 TGTGCCAGCAGCGTAATGGACGGGGGGGCCGTGACCCAGTACTTC CASSVMDGGAVTQYF
once TRBJ2-7 TRBD1 TRBV4-1 TGCGCCAGCAGCCAGGGACAGACCAAAACCCCTCACGAGCAGTACTTC CASSQGQTKTPHEQYF
NA TRBJ1-5 NA TRBV6-1 TGTGCCAGCAGTGAAGGATATCGATCGGACAGCCTCAATCAGCCCCAGCATTTT CASSEGYRSDSLNQPQHF
NA TRBJ2-7 TRBD1 TRBV5-5 TGTGCCAGCAGAAAGACAGGGAGCTCCTACGAGCAGTACTTC CASRKTGSSYEQYF
NA TRBJ2-7 TRBD1 TRBV6-5 TGTGCCAGCAGTTACCACAACCGGGACAGGGGCGACGAGCAGTACTTC CASSYHNRDRGDEQYF
few TRBJ1-1 TRBD1 TRBV19 TGTGCCAGTAGTACGCAGGGGGCTCTGAACACTGAAGCTTTCTTT CASSTQGALNTEAFF
NA TRBJ2-3 NA TRBV6-6 TGTGCCAGCAGTTTGGCGGAAACGCAGTATTTT CASSLAETQYF
NA TRBJ2-1 NA TRBV11-2 TGTGCCAGCAGCTTTGGGTCAGGCAATGAGCAGTTCTTC CASSFGSGNEQFF
NA TRBJ2-4 NA TRBV4-1 TGCGCCAGCCAGGAAGTAGAACTAGCCAAAAACATTCAGTACTTC CASQEVELAKNIQYF
NA TRBJ1-5 NA TRBV4-1 TGCGCCAGCAGCCAAGCACCCAACGGGGACAATCAGCCCCAGCATTTT CASSQAPNGDNQPQHF
NA TRBJ2-2 NA TRBV6-1 TGTGCCAGCAGTTATCCAGGGACCGGGGAGCTGTTTTTT CASSYPGTGELFF
once TRBJ2-1 TRBD2 TRBV7-3 TGTGCCAGCAGCGCCACCGCGTCAAGCGGGGGGGTCCCGTTGCTCTTC CASSATASSGGVPLLF
NA TRBJ2-1 TRBD2 TRBV7-9 TGTGCCAGCAGCTCCCGGCCGGGAGGCGGGGATGAGCAGTTCTTC CASSSRPGGGDEQFF
NA TRBJ2-7 TRBD1 TRBV11-3 TGTGCCAGCAGCATAGACACAGGGGACGAGCAGTACTTC CASSIDTGDEQYF
NA TRBJ2-7 TRBD2 TRBV2 TGTGCCAGCAGTGAAGTTGCGGGAGCAGGGGAGCAGTACTTC CASSEVAGAGEQYF
NA TRBJ2-7 NA TRBV19 TGTGCCAGTAGCCCACAAGGGGCCTACGAGCAGTACTTC CASSPQGAYEQYF
once TRBJ1-2 TRBD1 TRBV6-5 TGTGCCAGCAGTTACCAGACAGGGAACTATGGCTACACCTTC CASSYQTGNYGYTF
NA TRBJ2-5 NA TRBV28 TGTGCCAGCCAAGCTGGTCGAGAGACCCAGTACTTC CASQAGRETQYF
NA TRBJ1-3 NA TRBV19 TGTGCCAGTAGTATCAAGGGGTCTGGAAACACCATATATTTT CASSIKGSGNTIYF
NA TRBJ2-7 NA TRBV2 TGTGCCAGCCTAAGAAGGAGCTCCTACGAGCAGTACTTC CASLRRSSYEQYF
NA TRBJ1-5 TRBD1 TRBV28 TGTGCCACCTACACCGCCGGGACAGGATTCAATCAGCCCCAGCATTTT CATYTAGTGFNQPQHF
NA TRBJ1-2 TRBD1 TRBV13 TGTGCCAGCAGCTCGAGGCTCCGACAGGGAGGATACGGCTACACCTTC CASSSRLRQGGYGYTF
NA TRBJ1-4 TRBD1 TRBV11-2 TGTGCCAGCAGCCCAGGGACAGGGTTTGCAAAACTGTTTTTT CASSPGTGFAKLFF
NA TRBJ2-3 TRBD1 TRBV27 TGTGCCAGCGGGTACCGGGACAGACGGAGCACAGATACGCAGTATTTT CASGYRDRRSTDTQYF
NA TRBJ2-2 NA TRBV7-9 TGTGCCAGCAGCTTAGGAGCCGTCGGGGAGCTGTTTTTT CASSLGAVGELFF
NA TRBJ2-3 NA TRBV7-9 TGTGCCAGCAGTCCGCAGGGTCGCACAGATACGCAGTATTTT CASSPQGRTDTQYF
NA TRBJ2-5 NA TRBV15 TGTGCCACCAGCTGGGAGGAAACGGCACCACTCCAAGAGACCCAGTACTTC CATSWEETAPLQETQYF
NA TRBJ1-2 TRBD1 TRBV7-9 TGTGCCAGCAGCCGCGGGACAGGGGGAGGCTACACCTTC CASSRGTGGGYTF
NA TRBJ2-1 NA TRBV10-3 TGTGCCATCAGTGCCCGCAATGAGCAGTTCTTC CAISARNEQFF
NA TRBJ2-7 TRBD1 TRBV10-1 TGCGCCAGCAGCGCCGGGACAGGGGTATACGAGCAGTACTTC CASSAGTGVYEQYF
many TRBJ2-7 TRBD1 TRBV6-5 TGTGCCAGCAGTTACTCTTGGGGACAGGGGTACGAGCAGTACTTC CASSYSWGQGYEQYF
NA TRBJ1-1 TRBD1 TRBV5-1 TGCGCCAGCGAACAGGGACAGGGGTTCACTGAAGCTTTCTTT CASEQGQGFTEAFF
NA TRBJ2-7 NA TRBV6-1 TGTGCCAGCAGTCCCGAGGGATGGCCCTACGAGCAGTACTTC CASSPEGWPYEQYF
NA TRBJ2-2 TRBD2 TRBV28 TGTGCCAGCAGCTTACCATCGAGCGGGAGGGCCGGGGACACCGGGGAGCTGTTTTTT CASSLPSSGRAGDTGELFF
NA TRBJ1-2 TRBD1 TRBV6-1 TGTGCCAGTGGACAGGATTATTCTGGCTACACCTTC CASGQDYSGYTF
NA TRBJ1-2 NA TRBV6-1 TGTGCCAGCAGTCTTGGGGGCCGGGGTGCGTATGGCTACACCTTC CASSLGGRGAYGYTF
NA TRBJ2-1 TRBD2 TRBV2 TGTGCCAGCTCGGGGGGAGGGGTCTCCTACAATGAGCAGTTCTTC CASSGGGVSYNEQFF
NA TRBJ2-1 TRBD2 TRBV10-1 TGCGCCAGCAGTAGTTTAGCGGGAGCCTACAATGAGCAGTTCTTC CASSSLAGAYNEQFF